This entry describes one TCR beta chain. The antigen is unknown. The data belong to a study of PD-1 blockade in classical Hodgkin lymphoma. The wider study: Patients were treated with nivolumab at 3 mg/kg, and this was given intravenously every 2 weeks. Whole-study findings and limits: TCR diversity at baseline was reported to be reduced in newly diagnosed patients relative to healthy donors. Unlike CD8+ TCR diversity, which did not rise significantly by C4D1, CD4+ TCR diversity did. Complete responders had baseline diversity similar to newly diagnosed patients.

Profiled with immunoSEQ multiplex PCR; TCRdb holds only in-frame clones, not every one. Of roughly 92,000 clones listed, just under 95% are singletons. Every single patient, without exception, relapsed after autologous stem cell transplantation, and brentuximab vedotin exposure varied. This CDR3 comprises 18 residues. Germline V gives CDR1 LGHNT, CDR2 FRNRAP. Trimming took 7 bases from V and 2 from J; bases not matched to a gene: 17. The rearrangement joins TRBV12-5 to TRBJ1-5, with 7 bases lining up with TRBD1. Sequencing used peripheral blood mononuclear cells (PBMCs), obtained at baseline. This receptor was taken from a human donor with classical Hodgkin lymphoma. CDR3 sequence: CASATDREGIWRNQPQHF. The CDR3 DNA is TGTGCTAGTGCCACCGACAGGGAAGGGATTTGGCGCAATCAGCCCCAGCATTTT.